Sequencing of this T cell receptor beta chain was carried out in a study of T cell repertoires in cytomegalovirus infection. The wider study: Matching HLA type and CMV infection were both indicated by public TCR beta signatures.

The CDR3 covers 15 residues. V lost 1 base to trimming and J lost 6 bases; unmatched junction nucleotides: 6. One entry per CDR3 protein, called by TCRdb with MiXCR from the reads. The table shows approximately 260,000 distinct CDR3 sequences, with about 17% occurring only once. On this clonotype itself: Its cognate antigen is unknown.

Findings and limits, study-wide: The study found HLA-C-restricted CMV-specific TCR beta clonotypes dominating the ex vivo response.

The sequenced sample was CD8+ T cells from PBMCs. The J gene is TRBJ1-5, the V gene TRBV12-3 or TRBV12-4; 7 bases match TRBD1. This TCR was recovered from a human donor in good health (CMV status not recorded). Some clones in this sample may be carry-over from other donors' samples. The CDR3 protein is CASSLGRRGSQPQHF. CDR3 coding DNA: TGTGCCAGCAGTTTAGGACGCAGGGGGTCTCAGCCCCAGCATTTT.